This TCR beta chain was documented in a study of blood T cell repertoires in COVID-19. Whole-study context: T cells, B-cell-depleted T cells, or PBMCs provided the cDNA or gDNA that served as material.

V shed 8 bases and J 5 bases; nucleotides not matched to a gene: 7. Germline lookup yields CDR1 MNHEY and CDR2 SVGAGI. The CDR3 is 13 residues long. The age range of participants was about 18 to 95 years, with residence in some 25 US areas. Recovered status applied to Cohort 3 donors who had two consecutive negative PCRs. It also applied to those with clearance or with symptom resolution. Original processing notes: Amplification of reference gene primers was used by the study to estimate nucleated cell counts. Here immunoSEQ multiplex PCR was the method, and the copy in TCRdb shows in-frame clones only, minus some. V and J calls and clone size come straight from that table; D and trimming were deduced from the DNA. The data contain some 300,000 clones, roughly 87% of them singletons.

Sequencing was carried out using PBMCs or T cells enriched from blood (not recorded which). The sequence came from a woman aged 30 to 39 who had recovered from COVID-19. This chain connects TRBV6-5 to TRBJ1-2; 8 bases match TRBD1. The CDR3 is CASRETGAYGYTF. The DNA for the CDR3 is TGTGCCAGCCGCGAGACAGGGGCATATGGCTACACCTTC.